Following are 3 T cell receptor beta chains from one sample sequenced in a study of beta chain features in type 1 diabetes (dated 2018 in TCRdb). The library was made by the immunoSEQ multiplex PCR assay. All of the isolated RNA was reverse transcribed with the High Capacity cDNA Reverse Transcription Kit, so expressed TCRB transcripts were sequenced. Imported from immuneACCESS, the table was reduced by TCRdb to in-frame sequences with V and J called. These copies leave out some clones; in studies compared against another copy, an unresolved V gene accounts for under half, and the cause of the remainder is not known. The sample data list around 250,000 clones, and about 30% of these were observed just once. Of the sample, under 4.5% falls within the top ten clones. Material: central memory CD4+ T cells from blood. Receptors originate from a man in his thirties or forties in good health.

Regarding this clone: Other DNA sequences within the sample encode an identical CDR3. The chain recombines TRBV7-2 with TRBJ2-3, with D perhaps given as TRBD1 or TRBD2 (6 bases each). Trimming took 5 bases from V and 1 from J, leaving 13 bases between them. The germline V gene has CDR1 SGHTA and CDR2 FQGNSA. CDR3 length: 15 amino acids. As DNA, the CDR3 is TGTGCCAGCAGCCCCGGTGGGGGGCGCACAGATACGCAGTATTTT. It encodes CASSPGGGRTDTQYF.

The chain employs TRBV7-2 and TRBJ2-7; weak D call: TRBD2 (6 bases). Trimming took 2 bases from V and 3 from J, leaving 11 bases between them. Germline V gene lookup returns CDR1 SGHTA and CDR2 FQGNSA. The CDR3 loop spans 14 amino acids. DNA of the CDR3: TGTGCCAGCAGCTTAAGTATCGGGGGCTACGAGCAGTACTTC. It encodes CASSLSIGGYEQYF.

This clone occurred a few times. This chain joins TRBV30 and TRBJ1-1; weak D call: TRBD1 (6 bases). The germline V gene has CDR1 GTSNPN and CDR2 SVGIG (reference sequence). The CDR3 is 14 amino acids. Trimming removed 4 bases at V and 3 bases at J, with 15 bases between. The CDR3: CAWTGAGRDTEAFF. The DNA of the CDR3 is TGTGCCTGGACAGGGGCGGGCAGAGACACTGAAGCTTTCTTT.